This T cell receptor (beta chain) appears in the sequencing data of a study of regulatory T cells in long-lasting Graves disease. Study-level findings and limits: Examination was confined to peripheral blood, excluding thyroid tissue.

In this sample, this clonotype turned up a few times. What it binds is not known. One base away lies a much larger clone, so this may be a sequencing read error. This is likely a read error, given that the CDR3 carries no conserved phenylalanine or tryptophan at its end. Specified time point: newly diagnosed GD, antithyroid drugs for less than 3 months. PBMCs were the source of the RNA used for TCR sequencing. The V gene's germline CDR1 is MNHEY and CDR2 SVGEGT. This CDR3 contains 14 residues. Unmatched junction bases numbered 7, after V lost 7 bases and J lost 6 bases. Arm-PCR of CDR3 regions with iRepertoire HTBI primers generated TCR beta libraries. Each CDR3 protein is one row after TCRdb ran MiXCR on the multiplex PCR reads. The sample has some 250,000 distinct CDR3 sequences, 18% seen once. These data were likewise used in another study, on T cells in Graves' hyperthyroidism and ophthalmopathy. That paper adds: Patients having uncontrolled infection, another autoimmune disease, pregnancy or lactation were not included. Ophthalmopathy got predicted by the model a median around six months before its onset.

This TCR was recovered from a woman aged 25-40 years with Graves disease. The genes are TRBV6-2 or TRBV6-3 and TRBJ2-3; 10 bases align to TRBD2. The sample here was peripheral blood mononuclear cells (PBMCs), taken at new diagnosis, from a patient treated with antithyroid drugs. CDR3 in DNA: TGTGCCAGCACCACCGGGACTAGCGTCGATACGCAGTATCTT. Translation gives CASTTGTSVDTQYL.